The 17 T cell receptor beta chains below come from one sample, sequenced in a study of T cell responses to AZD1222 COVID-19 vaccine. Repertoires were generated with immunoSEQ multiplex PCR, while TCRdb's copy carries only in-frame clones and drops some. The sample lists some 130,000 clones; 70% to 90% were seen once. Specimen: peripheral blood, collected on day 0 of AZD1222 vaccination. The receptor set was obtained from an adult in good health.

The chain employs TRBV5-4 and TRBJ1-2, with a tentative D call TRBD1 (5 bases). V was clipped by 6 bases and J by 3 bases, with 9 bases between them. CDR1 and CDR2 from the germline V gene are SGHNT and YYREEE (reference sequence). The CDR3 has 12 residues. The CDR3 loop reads CASMDIDYGYTF. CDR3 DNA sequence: TGTGCCAGCATGGACATCGACTATGGCTACACCTTC.

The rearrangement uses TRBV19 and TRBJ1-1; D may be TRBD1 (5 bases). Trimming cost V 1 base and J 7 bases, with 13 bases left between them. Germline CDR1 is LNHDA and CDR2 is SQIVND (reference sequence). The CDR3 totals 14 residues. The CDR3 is CASSIVNGRDEAFF. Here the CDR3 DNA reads TGTGCCAGTAGTATAGTCAATGGCAGGGATGAAGCTTTCTTT.

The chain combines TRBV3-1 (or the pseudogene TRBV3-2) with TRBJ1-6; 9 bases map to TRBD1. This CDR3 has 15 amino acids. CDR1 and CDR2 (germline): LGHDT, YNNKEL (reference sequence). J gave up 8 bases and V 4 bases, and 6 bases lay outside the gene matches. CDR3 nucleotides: TGTGCCAGCAGCCGGTTGTGGACAGGGGATTCACCCCTCCACTTT. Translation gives CASSRLWTGDSPLHF.

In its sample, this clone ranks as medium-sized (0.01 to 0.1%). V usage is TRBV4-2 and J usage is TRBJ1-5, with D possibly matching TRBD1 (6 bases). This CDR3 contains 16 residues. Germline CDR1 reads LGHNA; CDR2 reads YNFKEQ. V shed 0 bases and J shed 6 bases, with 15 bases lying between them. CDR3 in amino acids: CASSQEGGQVGQPQHF. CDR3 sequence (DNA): TGTGCCAGCAGCCAAGAGGGGGGGCAGGTGGGTCAGCCCCAGCATTTT.

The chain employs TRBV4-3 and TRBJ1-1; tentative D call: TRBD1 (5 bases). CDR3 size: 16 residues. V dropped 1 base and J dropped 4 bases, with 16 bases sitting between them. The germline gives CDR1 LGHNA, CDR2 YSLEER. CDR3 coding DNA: TGCGCCAGCAGCCAAGCGAGGGGACCCAGGGCCACTGAAGCTTTCTTT. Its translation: CASSQARGPRATEAFF.

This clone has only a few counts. The CDR3 is CASSKYRGGQDYGYTF. The CDR3, as DNA: TGTGCCAGCAGCAAATACCGCGGGGGTCAAGACTATGGCTACACCTTC. The chain joins TRBV11-1 to TRBJ1-2; tentatively, D is TRBD1 (5 bases). The CDR3 consists of 16 residues. Trimming removed 5 bases from V and 3 bases from J, with 19 bases in between. Germline CDR1 is SGHAT and CDR2 is FQDESV (reference sequence).

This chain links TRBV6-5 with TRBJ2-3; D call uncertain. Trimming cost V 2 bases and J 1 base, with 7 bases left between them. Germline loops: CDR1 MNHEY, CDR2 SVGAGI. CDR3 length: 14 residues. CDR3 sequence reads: CASSYGRRTDTQYF. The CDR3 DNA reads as TGTGCCAGCAGTTACGGGCGGCGCACAGATACGCAGTATTTT.

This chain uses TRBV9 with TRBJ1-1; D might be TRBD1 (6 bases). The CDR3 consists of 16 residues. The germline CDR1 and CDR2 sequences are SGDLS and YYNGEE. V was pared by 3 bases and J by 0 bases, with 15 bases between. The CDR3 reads CASSAPQGGLNTEAFF. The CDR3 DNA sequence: TGTGCCAGCAGCGCCCCACAGGGAGGCCTGAACACTGAAGCTTTCTTT.

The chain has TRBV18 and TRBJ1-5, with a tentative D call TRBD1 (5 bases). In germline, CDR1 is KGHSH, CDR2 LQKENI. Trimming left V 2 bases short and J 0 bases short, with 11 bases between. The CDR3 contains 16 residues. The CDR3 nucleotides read TGTGCCAGCTCACCATACGCAGGGTATAGCAATCAGCCCCAGCATTTT. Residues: CASSPYAGYSNQPQHF.

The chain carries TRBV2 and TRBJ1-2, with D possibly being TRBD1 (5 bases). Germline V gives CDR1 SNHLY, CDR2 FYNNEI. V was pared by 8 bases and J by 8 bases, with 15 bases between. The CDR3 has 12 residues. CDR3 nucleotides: TGTGCCAGCTTGTTGACAGTGAGAGGCTACACCTTC. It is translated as CASLLTVRGYTF.

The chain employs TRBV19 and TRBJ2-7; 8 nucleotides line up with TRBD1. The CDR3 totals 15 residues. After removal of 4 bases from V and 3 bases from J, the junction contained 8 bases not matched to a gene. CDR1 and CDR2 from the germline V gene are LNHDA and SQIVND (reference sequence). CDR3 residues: CASSKGPGGFYEQYF. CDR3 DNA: TGTGCCAGTAGTAAGGGGCCAGGGGGCTTCTACGAGCAGTACTTC.

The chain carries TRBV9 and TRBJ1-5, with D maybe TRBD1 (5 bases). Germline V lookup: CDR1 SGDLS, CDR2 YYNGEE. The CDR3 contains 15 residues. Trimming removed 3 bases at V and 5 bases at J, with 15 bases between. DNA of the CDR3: TGTGCCAGCAGCGCGCAGGGTCTTGGGCATCAGCCCCAGCATTTT. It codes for CASSAQGLGHQPQHF.

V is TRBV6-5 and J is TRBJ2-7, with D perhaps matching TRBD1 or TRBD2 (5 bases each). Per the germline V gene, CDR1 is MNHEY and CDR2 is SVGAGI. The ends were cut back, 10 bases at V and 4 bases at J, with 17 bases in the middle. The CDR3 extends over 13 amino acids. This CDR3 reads CATRGGRGYEQYF. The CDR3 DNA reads TGTGCCACCCGTGGGGGACGAGGGTACGAGCAGTACTTC.

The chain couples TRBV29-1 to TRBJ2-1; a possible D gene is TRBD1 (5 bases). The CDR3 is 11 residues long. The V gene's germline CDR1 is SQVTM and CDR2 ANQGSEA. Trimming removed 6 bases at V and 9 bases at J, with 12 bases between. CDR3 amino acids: CSVSQVSEQFF. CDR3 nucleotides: TGCAGCGTGTCACAGGTTAGTGAGCAGTTCTTC.

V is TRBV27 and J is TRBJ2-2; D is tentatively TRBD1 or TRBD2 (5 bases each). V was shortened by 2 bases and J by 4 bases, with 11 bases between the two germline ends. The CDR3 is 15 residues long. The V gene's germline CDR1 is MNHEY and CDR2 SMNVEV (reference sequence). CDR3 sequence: CASSLEGPGTGELFF. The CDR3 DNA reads TGTGCCAGCAGTTTAGAGGGGCCGGGCACCGGGGAGCTGTTTTTT.

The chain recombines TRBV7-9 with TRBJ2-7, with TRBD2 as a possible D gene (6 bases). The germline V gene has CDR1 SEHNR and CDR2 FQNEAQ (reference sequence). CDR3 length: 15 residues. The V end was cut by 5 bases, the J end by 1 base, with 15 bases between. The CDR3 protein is CASSQTAEGSYEQYF. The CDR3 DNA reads TGTGCCAGCAGCCAAACTGCGGAGGGGTCCTACGAGCAGTACTTC.

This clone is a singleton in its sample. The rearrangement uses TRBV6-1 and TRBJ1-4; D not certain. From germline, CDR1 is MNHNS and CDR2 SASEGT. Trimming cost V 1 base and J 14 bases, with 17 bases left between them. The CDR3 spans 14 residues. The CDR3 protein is CASSEVPGVKWLFF. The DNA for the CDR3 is TGTGCCAGCAGTGAAGTCCCCGGGGTCAAATGGCTGTTTTTT.